Listed below are T cell receptor beta chains from one sample, sequenced in a study of blood T cell repertoires in COVID-19. Assay used: immunoSEQ multiplex PCR; TCRdb lists only in-frame clones, some missing. This sample has about 140,000 clones, with more than 60% found just once. The sample consisted of peripheral blood. All receptors derive from a woman aged 50 to 65 with active or convalescent COVID-19. The CDR3 runs from the conserved cysteine through the conserved F or W. Clone size is shown for a subset of rows, as once, few, many or a class of expanded clone.

J,V,size,CDR3
TRBJ2-1,TRBV5-1,NA,CASSLPLGGDEQFF
TRBJ1-6,TRBV11-2,NA,CASSLDRAGEDSPLHF
TRBJ2-1,TRBV7-6,NA,CASSWLAGNKDEQFF
TRBJ2-5,TRBV2,NA,CASRAAGQTGGETQYF
TRBJ2-5,TRBV6-5,NA,CASRGQGRVEETQYF
TRBJ1-1,TRBV14,NA,CASSQDLEMNTEAFF
TRBJ2-7,TRBV30,NA,CAWRTDSYEQYF
TRBJ1-2,TRBV19,NA,CASSAHRENYGYTF
TRBJ2-7,TRBV28,NA,CASSLTGTSGAYEQYF
TRBJ2-3,TRBV19,NA,CASSSGLAVTDTQYF
TRBJ2-2,TRBV30,few,CAWSGTSGSFGELFF
TRBJ1-2,TRBV10-3,NA,CAISEPQEGLGYTF
TRBJ2-5,TRBV18,once,CASSPTGRTREETQYF
TRBJ2-3,TRBV2,NA,CASTSGPGTDTQYF
TRBJ1-1,TRBV6-5,NA,CASKPTGRTEAFF
TRBJ1-2,TRBV6-5,NA,CASIQTQGAGGYTF
TRBJ1-1,TRBV5-6,NA,CASSLAGKPEAFF
TRBJ1-2,TRBV28,NA,CASSPAEEGRGYTF
TRBJ2-7,TRBV6-5,NA,CASVWLDEQYF
TRBJ2-7,TRBV5-1,NA,CASSLQPGLAGGEQYF
TRBJ1-2,TRBV5-1,NA,CASKRTTGTLDYGYTF
TRBJ1-5,TRBV2,NA,CASSVAVNQPQHF
TRBJ2-1,TRBV7-9,NA,CASGLIPGSAYNEQFF
TRBJ2-6,TRBV24-1,NA,CATSDADGTGANVLTF
TRBJ1-5,TRBV6-2/TRBV6-3,once,CASSGQGGQPQHF
TRBJ2-5,TRBV5-1,NA,CASSLGPDRGLAETQYF
TRBJ1-1,TRBV5-1,NA,CASSSQENTEAFF
TRBJ2-2,TRBV7-6,NA,CASSLGTKSHGELFF
TRBJ1-5,TRBV10-3,few,CAISAGQGNNQPQHF
TRBJ1-4,TRBV7-2,few,CASSLLAGTAYEKLFF
TRBJ2-2,TRBV9,NA,CASSVVLAGGPYTGELFF
TRBJ1-6,TRBV5-1,NA,CASRVGYNSPLHF
TRBJ2-7,TRBV3-1/TRBV3-2,NA,CARNVGRYGLAGENEQYF
TRBJ2-7,TRBV3-1/TRBV3-2,few,CASSPSGQGTPWAYEQYF
TRBJ1-5,TRBV4-3,NA,CASSQDRKNQPQHF
TRBJ1-3,TRBV7-2,NA,CASSAGQLGSGNTIYF
TRBJ2-2,TRBV7-9,NA,CASSPHMGQGTPGELFF
TRBJ2-1,TRBV28,NA,CASSGGTREFF
TRBJ2-2,TRBV19,few,CASRDGGNTGELFF
TRBJ2-1,TRBV12-5,NA,CASAPGGTVEQFF
TRBJ2-7,TRBV7-2,NA,CASSLGQGALEQYF
TRBJ2-3,TRBV7-3,NA,CASSRLAGDLDTQYF